The 5 T cell receptor beta chains given below trace back to one sample, sequenced in a study of T cell changes during pregnancy in multiple sclerosis. Some clones are missing from TCRdb's copy, which holds only in-frame ones; the method was immunoSEQ multiplex PCR. Of tens of thousands of clones listed, roughly 92% are singletons. The sequencing here drew on peripheral blood, taken in the third trimester of pregnancy. The receptors were gathered from a female donor in good health, enrolled as a control in a pregnancy study.

V gene TRBV9 combines with J gene TRBJ2-1; maybe TRBD1 (5 bases). V lost 0 bases, J lost 5 bases, and 15 bases lay in between. This CDR3 comprises 16 residues. Germline V gives CDR1 SGDLS, CDR2 YYNGEE. The chain's CDR3 is CASSVAGNRADNEQFF. The CDR3 nucleotides are TGTGCCAGCAGCGTAGCAGGGAACCGGGCGGACAATGAGCAGTTCTTC.

This clone was observed a single time. The chain joins TRBV19 to TRBJ2-7, with 14 bases identical to TRBD2. With V trimmed by 6 bases and J by 0 bases, 4 bases remained unmatched. The CDR3 consists of 16 residues. Germline CDR1 is LNHDA and CDR2 is SQIVND (reference sequence). The CDR3 loop reads CASRRLAGGGSYEQYF. For the CDR3, the DNA is TGTGCCAGTAGGAGACTAGCGGGAGGGGGCTCCTACGAGCAGTACTTC.

The rearrangement links TRBV7-9 to TRBJ2-7; 13 bases line up with TRBD2. Germline loops: CDR1 SEHNR, CDR2 FQNEAQ (reference sequence). The CDR3 totals 19 residues. V was clipped by 3 bases and J by 4 bases; unmatched bases: 15. CDR3 DNA: TGTGCCAGCAGCTTCCTCCCCGGGACTAGCGGGGAGACGGCATACGAGCAGTACTTC. It specifies CASSFLPGTSGETAYEQYF.

Remarks on this clone: An end of the junction does not agree with germline; a read error may underlie this. V usage is TRBV5-1 and J usage is TRBJ1-4; D gene ambiguous. Per the germline V gene, CDR1 is SGHRS and CDR2 is YFSETQ. This CDR3 spans 15 amino acids. The CDR3 loop reads CASRLLVATNEKLFF. CDR3 nucleotide sequence: TGCGCCAGCCGCTTACTGGTAGCAACTAATGAAAAACTGTTTTTT.

The V and J genes are TRBV2 and TRBJ2-5; 9 bases align to TRBD2. Unmatched junction bases numbered 11, after V lost 6 bases and J lost 3 bases. Per the germline V gene, CDR1 is SNHLY and CDR2 is FYNNEI. This CDR3 spans 16 amino acids. CDR3 in amino acids: CASRPPGAGGEETQYF. The CDR3 DNA is TGTGCCAGCAGACCCCCCGGGGCGGGGGGGGAAGAGACCCAGTACTTC.